The 10 T cell receptor beta chains listed next were all sequenced from one sample in a study of blood T cell repertoires in COVID-19. Profiling relied on immunoSEQ multiplex PCR, and the TCRdb table lists in-frame clones only, not all of them. Of approximately 350,000 clones listed, roughly 87% are singletons. Sequencing used PBMCs or T cells enriched from blood (not recorded which). These receptors all stem from a woman between 25 and 40 years old who had recovered from COVID-19.

This chain joins TRBV5-1 and TRBJ1-1; perhaps TRBD1 as D (6 bases). The CDR3 loop spans 15 amino acids. The germline V and J ends were trimmed by 8 bases and 0 bases, with 17 bases remaining between them. The germline V gene has CDR1 SGHRS and CDR2 YFSETQ. CDR3 protein: CASRTEGGVNTEAFF. Here the CDR3 DNA reads TGCGCCAGTCGGACAGAAGGGGGGGTGAACACTGAAGCTTTCTTT. Looking up the rest from reference TRBV5-1 and TRBJ1-1 gives the full variable domain: KAGVTQTPRYLIKTRGQQVTLSCSPISGHRSVSWYQQTPGQGLQFLFEYFSETQRNKGNFPGRFSGRQFSNSRSEMNVSTLELGDSALYLCASRTEGGVNTEAFFGQGTRLTVV.

This chain uses TRBV3-1 (or the pseudogene TRBV3-2) with TRBJ2-5; 13 bases are shared with TRBD2. The CDR3 has 17 amino acids. Trimming at V came to 0 bases and at J to 7 bases, leaving 8 bases not matched to a gene. Germline lookup yields CDR1 LGHDT and CDR2 YNNKEL (reference sequence). The CDR3 is CASSQDPRTSGSGTQYF. The CDR3 DNA is TGTGCCAGCAGCCAAGATCCTCGGACTAGCGGGAGTGGGACCCAGTACTTC.

On this clone itself: A read error may produce the germline difference seen at one junction end. This CDR3 reads CASSYSPGQAEQFF. CDR3 coding DNA: TGTGCCAGCAGCTACTCCCCTGGACAGGCTGAGCAGTTCTTC. The chain uses TRBV6-5 and TRBJ2-1, with 7 bases fitting TRBD1. CDR3 size: 14 residues. Per the germline V gene, CDR1 is MNHEY and CDR2 is SVGAGI.

This clone was observed a handful of times. This chain links TRBV28 with TRBJ2-7; 7 bases map to TRBD2. V lost 8 bases and J lost 3; bases outside the gene matches: 10. The CDR3 contains 14 residues. In germline, CDR1 is MDHEN, CDR2 SYDVKM. Here the CDR3 reads CASLKGGSDYEQYF. The CDR3 bases are TGTGCCAGCCTGAAGGGCGGGAGTGACTACGAGCAGTACTTC.

The J gene is TRBJ2-1, the V gene TRBV10-2, with 7 bases aligning to TRBD2. The CDR3 length is 15 residues. Germline V CDR1 and CDR2: WSHSY, SAAADI. With 4 bases clipped from V and 0 bases from J, the junction kept 3 bases outside the gene matches. CDR3 nucleotide sequence: TGCGCCAGCAGTGCCCAGCGGGGCTCCTACAATGAGCAGTTCTTC. Translating it yields CASSAQRGSYNEQFF.

A single count supports this clone. This chain uses TRBV3-1 (or the pseudogene TRBV3-2) with TRBJ1-4; the match to TRBD1 covers 8 bases. With 3 bases clipped from V and 8 bases from J, the junction kept 8 bases outside the gene matches. Germline V gene sequence: CDR1 LGHDT, CDR2 YNNKEL (reference sequence). This CDR3 is 15 amino acids long. The CDR3 protein is CASSQDRAVEEKLFF. CDR3 DNA sequence: TGTGCCAGCAGCCAGGACAGGGCGGTCGAGGAAAAACTGTTTTTT.

The chain combines TRBV27 with TRBJ2-7; D ambiguous. This CDR3 region has 13 residues. V was pared by 2 bases and J by 3 bases, with 8 bases between. Germline CDR1 MNHEY, CDR2 SMNVEV (reference sequence). Written as DNA, the CDR3 is TGTGCCAGCAGTTTAGGAGTCAACTACGAGCAGTACTTC. As protein: CASSLGVNYEQYF.

The J gene is TRBJ1-4, the V gene TRBV7-2; 10 bases are shared with TRBD1. With V trimmed by 3 bases and J by 3 bases, 1 base remained unmatched. The CDR3 loop spans 15 amino acids. Germline loops: CDR1 SGHTA, CDR2 FQGNSA. The CDR3 region is CASSLGQGPNEKLFF. CDR3 DNA: TGTGCCAGCAGCTTGGGACAGGGGCCTAATGAAAAACTGTTTTTT.

The V call is TRBV11-2, the J call TRBJ2-1; TRBD2 might be the D (6 bases). V lost 6 bases and J 2 bases, leaving 14 bases between the germline ends. Per the germline V gene, CDR1 is SGHAT and CDR2 is FQNNGV. The CDR3 contains 15 residues. CDR3: CASSPSAATYNEQFF. The CDR3 DNA follows: TGTGCCAGCAGTCCTAGCGCTGCAACCTACAATGAGCAGTTCTTC.

The rearrangement links TRBV3-1 (or the pseudogene TRBV3-2) to TRBJ2-1, with TRBD2 matching over 8 bases. The CDR3 is 14 residues long. V shed 8 bases and J 4 bases; nucleotides not matched to a gene: 7. Per the germline V gene, CDR1 is LGHDT and CDR2 is YNNKEL (reference sequence). Here the CDR3 DNA reads TGTGCCAGCTCGACTAGCGCAATATACAATGAGCAGTTCTTC. Its translation: CASSTSAIYNEQFF.